Presented here are 17 T cell receptor beta chains from one specimen sequenced in a study of T cell changes during pregnancy in multiple sclerosis. Only in-frame clones appear in the TCRdb table, and some are missing; sequencing was by immunoSEQ multiplex PCR. The sample records approximately 33,000 clones, around 88% being singletons. This specimen was CD4+ T cells from peripheral blood mononuclear cells, taken in the first trimester of pregnancy. The receptors come from a female donor in good health, enrolled as a control in a pregnancy study.

The chain joins TRBV11-3 to TRBJ2-2, with D perhaps TRBD1 (6 bases). The CDR3 totals 17 residues. Between the trimmed V and J ends, which lost 1 base and 0 bases, there was a span of 12 bases. Looked up from germline, CDR1 is SGHNT and CDR2 is YENEEA. CDR3 sequence reads: CASSLGIGTSNTGELFF. The CDR3, as DNA: TGTGCCAGCAGCTTAGGAATCGGGACATCGAACACCGGGGAGCTGTTTTTT.

This clone has a handful of counts. The chain carries TRBV5-1 and TRBJ1-1, with D unresolved. Per germline, CDR1 SGHRS and CDR2 YFSETQ. This CDR3 is built from 14 residues. Trimming took 0 bases from V and 1 from J, leaving 7 bases between them. The CDR3 loop is CASSLDIGNTEAFF. The CDR3 DNA follows: TGCGCCAGCAGCTTGGATATCGGGAACACTGAAGCTTTCTTT. The whole variable domain, filled in from reference TRBV5-1 and TRBJ1-1, reads KAGVTQTPRYLIKTRGQQVTLSCSPISGHRSVSWYQQTPGQGLQFLFEYFSETQRNKGNFPGRFSGRQFSNSRSEMNVSTLELGDSALYLCASSLDIGNTEAFFGQGTRLTVV.

CDR3 bases: TGTGCCAGCAGCGTAGAAATGACAGGCGGCAGTGAAAAACTGTTTTTT. It codes for CASSVEMTGGSEKLFF. The chain carries TRBV9 and TRBJ1-4; D possibly corresponds to TRBD1 (6 bases). The CDR3 has 16 amino acids. V dropped 0 bases and J dropped 7 bases, with 16 bases sitting between them. Germline V gene data show CDR1 as SGDLS and CDR2 as YYNGEE.

The chain links TRBV4-2 to TRBJ2-3, with 8 bases fitting TRBD2. From germline, CDR1 is LGHNA and CDR2 YNFKEQ. With V trimmed by 1 base and J by 3 bases, 15 bases remained unmatched. The CDR3 is 19 residues long. In DNA, the CDR3 is TGTGCCAGCAGCCAAGGGGGCGGGCCTAGCGGGCGCGGGACAGATACGCAGTATTTT. Encoded protein: CASSQGGGPSGRGTDTQYF.

This clone has just a few counts. V is TRBV30 and J is TRBJ1-4; D unclear. Germline CDR1 reads GTSNPN; CDR2 reads SVGIG (reference sequence). This CDR3 has 14 residues. Trimming removed 4 bases at V and 5 bases at J, with 14 bases between. Written as DNA, the CDR3 is TGTGCCTGGACAATGGGCCGGAAAAATGAAAAACTGTTTTTT. As protein: CAWTMGRKNEKLFF.

Written as DNA, the CDR3 is TGTGCCATCAGTGAGTCACCTAAAGGGGCCGAGACCCAGTACTTC. Amino acids: CAISESPKGAETQYF. The chain couples TRBV10-3 to TRBJ2-5; a possible D gene is TRBD1 (5 bases). The CDR3 runs 15 residues. CDR1 is ENHRY and CDR2 is SYGVKD in the germline V gene. Trimming shortened V by 0 bases and J by 5 bases, and 13 bases separated the two germline ends.

The V and J genes are TRBV11-2 and TRBJ1-3; D may be TRBD1 (5 bases). The CDR3 covers 15 residues. The germline CDR1 and CDR2 sequences are SGHAT and FQNNGV. The germline V and J ends were trimmed by 5 bases and 3 bases, with 14 bases remaining between them. The CDR3 sequence is CASSTAQGFGNTIYF. In DNA, the CDR3 is TGTGCCAGCAGCACTGCGCAGGGTTTTGGAAACACCATATATTTT.

This clone has just a few counts. The chain couples TRBV5-1 to TRBJ2-2; the D gene is possibly TRBD1 (5 bases). The V end lost 0 bases, the J end lost 8 bases, and 5 bases lay between the germline ends. The CDR3 is made up of 12 amino acids. Germline lookup yields CDR1 SGHRS and CDR2 YFSETQ. The CDR3 sequence is CASSLGQGELFF. The CDR3 DNA reads as TGCGCCAGCAGCTTGGGACAGGGGGAGCTGTTTTTT.

The rearrangement uses TRBV5-6 and TRBJ1-2; possible D gene TRBD1, 6 bases. The CDR3 extends over 15 amino acids. Trimming stripped 6 bases from V and 4 bases from J, with 19 bases between. Germline CDR1 SGHDT, CDR2 YYEEEE. The CDR3 here is CASNRLSSGVYGYTF. CDR3 nucleotides: TGTGCCAGCAACCGTCTATCTTCAGGGGTCTATGGCTACACCTTC.

About this clone itself: A read error may produce the germline difference seen at one junction end. The CDR3 nucleotides read TGTGCCTGGAGTGTATTGGCAGGCCCCTTTTACTTC. Translated: CAWSVLAGPFYF. The chain carries TRBV30 and TRBJ1-2; D call uncertain. CDR3 size: 12 residues. Germline V lookup: CDR1 GTSNPN, CDR2 SVGIG (reference sequence).

The gene calls are TRBV27 and TRBJ1-1, with D perhaps matching TRBD1 (6 bases). CDR3 length: 15 amino acids. V lost 6 bases and J lost 1, with 15 bases in between. The germline gives CDR1 MNHEY, CDR2 SMNVEV (reference sequence). The CDR3 coding sequence is TGTGCCAGCAGCCACAGGGTTGGTGGGAACACTGAAGCTTTCTTT. Translated, it gives CASSHRVGGNTEAFF.

The V and J genes are TRBV5-1 and TRBJ1-3; D perhaps matches TRBD1 (6 bases). V was pared by 0 bases and J by 0 bases, with 13 bases between. Germline V gene lookup returns CDR1 SGHRS and CDR2 YFSETQ. This CDR3 is built from 17 residues. In DNA, the CDR3 is TGCGCCAGCAGCTTGGTCGGGGGGGGCCTCTCTGGAAACACCATATATTTT. Amino acid sequence: CASSLVGGGLSGNTIYF.

The chain has TRBV11-2 and TRBJ2-1; the match to TRBD2 covers 12 bases. CDR1 and CDR2 from the germline V gene are SGHAT and FQNNGV. The V and J ends lost 8 bases and 3 bases, in that order; junction bases with no gene match: 5. The CDR3 totals 15 residues. The CDR3 loop is CASETLAGGYNEQFF. The CDR3 nucleotides are TGTGCCAGCGAGACACTAGCGGGGGGCTACAATGAGCAGTTCTTC.

The chain combines TRBV19 with TRBJ1-3, with D perhaps matching TRBD1 (6 bases). The length of the CDR3 is 14 residues. The V and J ends lost 7 bases and 0 bases respectively, with 10 bases between them. The germline V gene has CDR1 LNHDA and CDR2 SQIVND (reference sequence). CDR3 in amino acids: CASKTGVSGNTIYF. CDR3 DNA: TGTGCCAGTAAGACAGGCGTCTCTGGAAACACCATATATTTT. Variable domain in full (rest from reference TRBV19 and TRBJ1-3): DGGITQSPKYLFRKEGQNVTLSCEQNLNHDAMYWYRQDPGQGLRLIYYSQIVNDFQKGDIAEGYSVSREKKESFPLTVTSAQKNPTAFYLCASKTGVSGNTIYFGEGSWLTVV.

This chain uses TRBV4-2 with TRBJ1-3; 7 nucleotides agree with TRBD1. Germline-derived CDR1 and CDR2 are LGHNA and YNFKEQ. Trimming at V came to 5 bases and at J to 0 bases, leaving 4 bases not matched to a gene. The CDR3 extends over 15 amino acids. CDR3 region: CASSARDSSGNTIYF. In DNA form, the CDR3 reads TGTGCCAGCAGCGCCCGGGACAGCTCTGGAAACACCATATATTTT.

CDR3 nucleotide sequence: TGCGCCAGCAGACCAGCCGGGACAGGGGGAATGAATGAGCAGTTCTTC. Translated: CASRPAGTGGMNEQFF. The chain uses TRBV10-1 and TRBJ2-1, with TRBD1 matching 11 bases. Germline loops: CDR1 WNHNN, CDR2 SYGVQD (reference sequence). The CDR3 has 16 residues. The ends lost 6 bases at V and 7 bases at J; junction bases unmatched: 11.

CDR3 protein: CASSLSDSYGYTF. CDR3 nucleotides: TGCGCCAGCAGCTTATCGGACAGCTATGGCTACACCTTC. V and J are TRBV5-1 and TRBJ1-2; a weak D match, TRBD1 (6 bases). Per the germline V gene, CDR1 is SGHRS and CDR2 is YFSETQ. The CDR3 consists of 13 residues. V was cut by 2 bases and J by 4 bases, with 9 bases left in between.